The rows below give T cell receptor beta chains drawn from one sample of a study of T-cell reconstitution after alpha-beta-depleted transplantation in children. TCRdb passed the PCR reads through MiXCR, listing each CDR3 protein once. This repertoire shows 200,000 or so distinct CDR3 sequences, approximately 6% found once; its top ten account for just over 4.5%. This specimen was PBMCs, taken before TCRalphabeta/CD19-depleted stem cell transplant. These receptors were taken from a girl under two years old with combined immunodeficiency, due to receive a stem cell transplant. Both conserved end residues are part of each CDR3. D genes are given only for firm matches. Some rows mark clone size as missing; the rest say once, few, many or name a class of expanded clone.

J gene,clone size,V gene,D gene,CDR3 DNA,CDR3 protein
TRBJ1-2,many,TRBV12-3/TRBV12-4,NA,TGTGCCAGCAGTCCCGACAGCAACCGTTATGGCTACACCTTC,CASSPDSNRYGYTF
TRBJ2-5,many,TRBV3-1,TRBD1,TGTGCCAGCAGCCTAATATTACAGGGGGAGACGTCTGAGTTC,CASSLILQGETSEF
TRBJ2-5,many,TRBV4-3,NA,TGCGCCAGCAGCCAAGACTTCGCATCCCAAGAGACCCAGTACTTC,CASSQDFASQETQYF
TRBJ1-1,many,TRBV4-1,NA,TGCGCCAGCAGCCAACCGGCCGCGCGGGACACTGAAGCTTTCTTT,CASSQPAARDTEAFF
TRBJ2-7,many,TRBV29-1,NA,TGCAGCGTTTTAGGGGGTACATCCTACGAGCAGTACTTC,CSVLGGTSYEQYF
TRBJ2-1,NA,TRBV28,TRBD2,TGTGCCAGTGACCCCTATCCGGGACTAGACTACAATGAGCAGTTCTTC,CASDPYPGLDYNEQFF
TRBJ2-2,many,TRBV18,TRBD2,TGTGCCAGCTCACCACCGGAAAGCGGGAGGCCCGGGGAGCTGTTTTTT,CASSPPESGRPGELFF
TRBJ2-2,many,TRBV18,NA,TGTGCCAGCTCACCGTTTGATCCGGCTCTCGGGGAGCTGTTTTTT,CASSPFDPALGELFF
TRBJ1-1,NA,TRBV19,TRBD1,TGTGCCAGTCGGACAGGGGGCGTGAACACTGAAGCTTTCTTT,CASRTGGVNTEAFF
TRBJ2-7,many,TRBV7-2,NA,TGTGCCAGCAGCTTAGCGCTAACGTGGGAGCAGTACTTC,CASSLALTWEQYF
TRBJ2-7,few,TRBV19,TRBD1,TGTGCCAGTAGTGTAGGACAGGGGTACGAGCAGTACTTC,CASSVGQGYEQYF
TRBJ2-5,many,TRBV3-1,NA,TGTGCCAGCAGCCAAGTCATATTTAGCAACCAAGAGACCCAGTACTTC,CASSQVIFSNQETQYF
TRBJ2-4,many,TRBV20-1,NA,TGCAGTGCTAGTAGGGGGGTGACGGGACAAAAAAACATTCAGTACTTC,CSASRGVTGQKNIQYF
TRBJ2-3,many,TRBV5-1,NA,TGCGCCAGCAGCTTGTCCCCCCTGAGCACAGATACGCAGTATTTT,CASSLSPLSTDTQYF
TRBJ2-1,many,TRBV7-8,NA,TGTGCCAGCAGCTTAGAGGCTAGCGCCTACAATGAGCAGTTCTTC,CASSLEASAYNEQFF
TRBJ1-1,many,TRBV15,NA,TGTGCCACCAGCGGATATTCCGGGACATTGAACACTGAAGCTTTCTTT,CATSGYSGTLNTEAFF
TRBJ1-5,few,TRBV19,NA,TGTGCCAGTAGTATAATAGGGGAATTTCAGCCCCAGCATTTT,CASSIIGEFQPQHF
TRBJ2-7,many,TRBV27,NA,TGTGCCAGCAGCCAAGGACCGCCCTACGAGCAGTACTTC,CASSQGPPYEQYF
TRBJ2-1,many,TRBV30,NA,TGTGCCTGGAGTCTTCCCAGGGGCTATTGGGATGAGCAGTTCTTC,CAWSLPRGYWDEQFF
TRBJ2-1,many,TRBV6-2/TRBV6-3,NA,TGTGCCAGCATCCAGGGGTATGAGCAGTTCTTC,CASIQGYEQFF
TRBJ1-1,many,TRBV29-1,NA,TGCAGCGTTGAAGCTGGGTACGCAGGGGTGAACACTGAAGCTTTCTTT,CSVEAGYAGVNTEAFF
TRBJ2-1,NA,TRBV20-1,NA,TGCAGTGCAGGCTGGAGCTGGTACAATGAGCAGTTCTTC,CSAGWSWYNEQFF
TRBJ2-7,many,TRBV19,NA,TGTGCCAGTAGTATAGTGACGGAAGCGACCGAGCAGTACTTC,CASSIVTEATEQYF
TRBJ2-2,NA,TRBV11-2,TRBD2,TGTGCCAGCAGCTTCGGTGGACTAGCGGGAGTATTATTTACCGGGGAGCTGTTTTTT,CASSFGGLAGVLFTGELFF
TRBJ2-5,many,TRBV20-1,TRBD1,TGCAGTGCTAGAGGGTCGAGAGGGGGCCTCCAAGAGACCCAGTACTTC,CSARGSRGGLQETQYF
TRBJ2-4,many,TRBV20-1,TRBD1,TGCAGTGCTAGAATAAAGGACAGGGGTTACTTC,CSARIKDRGYF
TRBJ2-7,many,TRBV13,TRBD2,TGTGCCAGCAGCTTGGGTAGCGGGGGGCTGGAGCAGTACTTC,CASSLGSGGLEQYF
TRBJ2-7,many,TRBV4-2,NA,TGTGCCAGCAGCCCCACAGGGACGAGCTCCTACGAGCAGTACTTC,CASSPTGTSSYEQYF
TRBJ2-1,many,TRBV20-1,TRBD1,TGCAGTGCTAGGCCGACAGGGGGCTCCTACAATGAGCAGTTCTTC,CSARPTGGSYNEQFF
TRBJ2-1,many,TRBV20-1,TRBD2,TGCAGTGCTAGCCCTAGCGGGCTGGACAATGAGCAGTTCTTC,CSASPSGLDNEQFF
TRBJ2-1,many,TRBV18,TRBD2,TGTGCCAGCTCACCAGTAACGAGCGGGAGGGGCTCCTACAATGAGCAGTTCTTC,CASSPVTSGRGSYNEQFF
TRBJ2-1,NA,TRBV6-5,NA,TGTGCCAGCAGTTACGGGCGGGTGCTGAATGAGCAGTTCTTC,CASSYGRVLNEQFF
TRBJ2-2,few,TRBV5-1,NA,TGCGCCAGCAGCTTGTCGGCAGTCACCGGGGAGCTGTTTTTT,CASSLSAVTGELFF
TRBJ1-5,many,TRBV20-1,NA,TGCAGTGCTTTGACATCCTATCAGCCCCAGCATTTT,CSALTSYQPQHF
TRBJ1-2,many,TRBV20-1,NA,TGCAGTGCTAGAGTATATGTGCCGTCACGGGACATAGGGTTCTATGGCTACACCTTC,CSARVYVPSRDIGFYGYTF